These 12 T cell receptor beta chains were sequenced from one sample in a study of vaccination and CD4 T cells after COVID-19. No antigens are known for them. Stated treatment: roughly 10-day PBMC culture with coronavirus spike peptide pools or control peptides (ViraFEST assay). Cultured CD4+ T-cell DNA underwent Oncomine TCR Beta short-read sequencing. TCRdb fed the PCR reads into MiXCR, producing one record per CDR3 protein. The data hold roughly 22,000 distinct CDR3 sequences, with about three fifths observed a single time. The specimen sequenced was CD4+ T cells from blood, cultured in vitro. These receptors were obtained from a human donor who had recovered from COVID-19.

The chain couples TRBV20-1 to TRBJ2-3, with D perhaps TRBD2 (6 bases). CDR1 and CDR2 (germline): DFQATT, SNEGSKA (reference sequence). The CDR3 totals 14 residues. V was cut by 3 bases and J by 4 bases, with 14 bases left in between. The CDR3, as DNA: TGCAGTGCTAGTCCTGGCGGGGTCTCAGATACGCAGTATTTT. This gives the protein CSASPGGVSDTQYF.

The chain links TRBV20-1 to TRBJ2-5; tentatively, D is TRBD1 (6 bases). CDR1 DFQATT and CDR2 SNEGSKA come from the germline V gene (reference sequence). CDR3 length equals 13 residues. Trimming left V 6 bases short and J 0 bases short, with 11 bases between. This CDR3 is CSASRDNQETQYF. CDR3 coding DNA: TGCAGTGCCAGCCGGGACAACCAAGAGACCCAGTACTTC.

This clonotype is a singleton in its sample. Here the CDR3 DNA reads TGTGCCAGCAGTTTAGGCGGGACAGGGAATGAAAAACTGTTTTTT. It codes for CASSLGGTGNEKLFF. V and J are TRBV28 and TRBJ1-4; 9 bases fit TRBD1. CDR1 and CDR2 (germline): MDHEN, SYDVKM. The CDR3 runs 15 residues. V dropped 2 bases and J dropped 5; count of bases not matched to a gene: 3.

The rearrangement links TRBV27 to TRBJ2-3; no definite D call. CDR1 is MNHEY and CDR2 is SMNVEV in the germline V gene (reference sequence). The V end was cut by 0 bases, the J end by 2 bases, with 9 bases between. The CDR3 runs 15 residues. CDR3 sequence (DNA): TGTGCCAGCAGTTTATCCTCGCCGGCCACAGATACGCAGTATTTT. It specifies CASSLSSPATDTQYF.

This clonotype turned up a few times. The chain employs TRBV6-1 and TRBJ1-1, with 11 bases lining up with TRBD1. Per germline, CDR1 MNHNS and CDR2 SASEGT. The CDR3 is 15 residues long. The V segment lost 6 bases and the J segment 5 bases; nucleotides outside the gene matches: 8. In nucleotides, the CDR3 is TGTGCCAGCAGGGCCGGACAGGGGGCGCGGACTGAAGCTTTCTTT. It specifies CASRAGQGARTEAFF.

J is TRBJ1-4 and V is TRBV20-1, with 7 bases fitting TRBD1. CDR1 and CDR2 from the germline V gene are DFQATT and SNEGSKA (reference sequence). The CDR3 covers 14 residues. Losses at the gene ends were 6 bases for V and 8 bases for J; bases not matched to a gene: 12. CDR3 loop: CSALPGQQVEKLFF. The CDR3, as DNA: TGCAGTGCGTTACCGGGACAGCAAGTGGAAAAACTGTTTTTT.

This chain uses TRBV6-5 with TRBJ1-5; the D gene is possibly TRBD1 (5 bases). The CDR3 sequence is 13 residues long. The V end was cut by 0 bases, the J end by 8 bases, with 8 bases between. From germline, CDR1 is MNHEY and CDR2 SVGAGI. The CDR3 region has the DNA TGTGCCAGCAGTTACTCGGGGGTAGAGCCCCAGCATTTT. It encodes CASSYSGVEPQHF.

This clonotype has a handful of counts. This chain links TRBV6-2 or TRBV6-3 with TRBJ1-2; D is uncertain. Germline V gene lookup returns CDR1 MNHEY and CDR2 SVGEGT. This CDR3 is built from 12 residues. V lost 2 bases to trimming and J lost 8 bases, with 9 bases between them. CDR3 loop: CASSYAREGYTF. The CDR3 nucleotides read TGTGCCAGCAGTTACGCCAGAGAGGGCTACACCTTC.

J is TRBJ2-3 and V is TRBV20-1; D unresolved. Germline V gives CDR1 DFQATT, CDR2 SNEGSKA (reference sequence). The V gene lost 5 bases and the J gene lost 6 bases, with 12 bases spanning the gap. The CDR3 is made up of 12 amino acids. CDR3 region: CSAHKTVDTQYF. Here the CDR3 DNA reads TGCAGTGCTCACAAAACAGTTGATACGCAGTATTTT.

This chain links TRBV6-4 with TRBJ2-1; TRBD2 matches 7 bases. Germline V gene lookup returns CDR1 MRHNA and CDR2 SNTAGT. After removal of 9 bases from V and 0 bases from J, the junction contained 5 bases not matched to a gene. There are 14 residues in the CDR3. The CDR3 nucleotides read TGTGCCAGTCCTAGCGGATCCTCCTACAATGAGCAGTTCTTC. Amino acids: CASPSGSSYNEQFF.

V is TRBV6-5 and J is TRBJ2-5; D gene unclear. Germline V lookup: CDR1 MNHEY, CDR2 SVGAGI. The V end lost 0 bases, the J end lost 3 bases, and 8 bases lay between the germline ends. There are 14 residues in the CDR3. The DNA of the CDR3 is TGTGCCAGCAGTTACTCGTCAGGAAAAGAGACCCAGTACTTC. It codes for CASSYSSGKETQYF.

This CDR3 is CASSPRFGDTEAFF. For the CDR3, the DNA is TGCGCCAGCAGCCCCAGGTTTGGGGACACTGAAGCTTTCTTT. V gene TRBV4-3 combines with J gene TRBJ1-1; D remains unclear. Germline V gene data show CDR1 as LGHNA and CDR2 as YSLEER. The CDR3 runs 14 residues. Between the trimmed V and J ends, which lost 4 bases and 3 bases, there was a span of 12 bases.